This T cell receptor (beta chain) was profiled in a study of T-cell reconstitution after alpha-beta-depleted transplantation in children. Trimming took 3 bases from V and 5 from J; bases not matched to a gene: 9. The CDR3 length is 15 residues. Germline CDR1 reads SGHRS; CDR2 reads YFSETQ. The TCRbeta library incorporated unique molecular identifiers. TCRdb called the PCR reads again in MiXCR, with one record for every CDR3 protein. The sample records hundreds of thousands of distinct CDR3 sequences, approximately 12% being singletons. The sequence derives from a human donor who donated a stem cell graft to a child with combined immunodeficiency. The chain carries TRBV5-1 and TRBJ2-5; 8 nucleotides align to TRBD2. The sequencing used PBMCs from the stem cell graft donor, collected from the stem cell graft. This CDR3 reads CASSSAGGQWETQYF. The CDR3 DNA reads as TGCGCCAGCAGCTCGGCGGGGGGCCAGTGGGAGACCCAGTACTTC.